The clone carrying this T cell receptor (beta chain) was recorded many times. Antigen unknown. Time point defined: newly diagnosed GD, antithyroid drugs for less than 3 months. The TCR library was prepared using RNA isolated from PBMCs. A volume of approximately 9 milliliters of peripheral blood was collected in EDTA tubes. These data belong to a study of regulatory T cells in long-lasting Graves disease. Findings and caveats of the study: Those with persistent Graves' had less TCR diversity than newly diagnosed patients.

The trim removed 4 bases at V and 4 bases at J, leaving 10 bases unmatched. The length of the CDR3 is 16 residues. For TCR beta, libraries came from iRepertoire HTBI primers and Arm-PCR of CDR3 regions. TCRdb processed the multiplex PCR reads anew with MiXCR; each CDR3 protein has one entry. The sample holds about 530,000 distinct CDR3 sequences; about 15% are singletons and the top ten take 20% to 25%. These records were also assigned to another study, of T cells in Graves' hyperthyroidism and ophthalmopathy. That study adds: In the first-round RT-PCR of the TCR CDR3, the HTBI primer set was used.

The chain has TRBV12-3 or TRBV12-4 and TRBJ2-1; 7 positions agree with TRBD1. This clonotype was sampled from a woman between 40 and 65 years old with Graves disease. The sequencing here drew on peripheral blood mononuclear cells (PBMCs), taken at new diagnosis, from a patient treated with antithyroid drugs. The CDR3 DNA is TGTGCCAGCAGTTCGCCGGGACAGAGATTATACAATGAGCAGTTCTTC. Its protein product is CASSSPGQRLYNEQFF.